The clone carrying this TCR beta chain was picked up many times. Its antigen is currently unknown. The sample belongs to a study of T cells in Graves' hyperthyroidism and ophthalmopathy. Study results and limitations: Prediction of ophthalmopathy progression came a median roughly 7.1 months pre-onset.

From RNA transcripts, TCR beta CDR3 regions were amplified. First-round RT-PCR with HTBI primers amplified the TCR CDR3 region. TCRdb fed the multiplex PCR reads into MiXCR, producing one record per CDR3 protein. The table includes 530,000 or so distinct CDR3 sequences, under 20% detected once. This CDR3 has 15 residues. Per germline, CDR1 SNHLY and CDR2 FYNNEI. The ends were cut back, 6 bases at V and 0 bases at J, with 12 bases in the middle. Ophthalmopathy in the patients scored at least 3 on Clinical Activity Score and at least 4 on NOSPECS grade, lasting under 3 months. On the basis of clinical symptoms, serum thyroxine and TRAb, thyroid ultrasound and orbital computed tomography, diagnoses were made.

Material: blood. The rearrangement uses TRBV2 and TRBJ1-5; no definite D call. The clonotype comes from a young woman with Graves' ophthalmopathy. CDR3 in DNA: TGTGCCAGCAGAAGAGAGACTCTTAGCAATCAGCCCCAGCATTTT. Translating gives CASRRETLSNQPQHF.